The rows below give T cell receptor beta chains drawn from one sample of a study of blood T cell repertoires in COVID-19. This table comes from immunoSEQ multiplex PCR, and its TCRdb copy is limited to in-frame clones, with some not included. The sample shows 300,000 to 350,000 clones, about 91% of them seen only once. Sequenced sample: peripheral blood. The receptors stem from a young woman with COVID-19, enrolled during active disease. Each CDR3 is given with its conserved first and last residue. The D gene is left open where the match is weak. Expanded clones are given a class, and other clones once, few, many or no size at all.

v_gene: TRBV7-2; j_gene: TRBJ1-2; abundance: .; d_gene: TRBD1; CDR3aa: CASSFDLGGRYGYTF; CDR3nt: TGTGCCAGCAGCTTTGATTTAGGGGGCCGGTATGGCTACACCTTC
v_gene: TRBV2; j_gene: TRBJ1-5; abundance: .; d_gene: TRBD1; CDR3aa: CASSLQGNNQPQHF; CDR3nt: TGTGCCAGCAGTTTACAGGGGAACAATCAGCCCCAGCATTTT
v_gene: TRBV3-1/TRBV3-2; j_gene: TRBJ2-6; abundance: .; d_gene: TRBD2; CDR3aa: CASSQLAGNSGANVLTF; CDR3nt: TGTGCCAGCAGCCAACTAGCGGGAAACTCTGGGGCCAACGTCCTGACTTTC
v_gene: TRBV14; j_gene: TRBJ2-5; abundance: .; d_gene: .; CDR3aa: CASSQGPRDRPGTRGTQYF; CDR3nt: TGTGCCAGCAGCCAAGGTCCCCGAGACAGACCTGGAACCCGAGGGACCCAGTACTTC
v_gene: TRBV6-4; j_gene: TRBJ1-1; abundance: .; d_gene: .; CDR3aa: CASRPQGLANTEAFF; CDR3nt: TGTGCCAGCAGGCCCCAGGGACTCGCAAACACTGAAGCTTTCTTT
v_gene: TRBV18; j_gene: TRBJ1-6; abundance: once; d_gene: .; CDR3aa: CASSTSAVDNSPLHF; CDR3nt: TGTGCCAGCTCAACCTCGGCGGTGGATAATTCACCCCTCCACTTT
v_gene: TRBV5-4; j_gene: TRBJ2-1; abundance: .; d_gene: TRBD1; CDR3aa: CASSLTQGAITSYNEQFF; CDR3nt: TGTGCCAGCAGCTTAACACAGGGGGCTATAACCTCCTACAATGAGCAGTTCTTC
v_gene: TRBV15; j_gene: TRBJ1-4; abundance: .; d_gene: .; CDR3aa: CATSRDLGSNEKLFF; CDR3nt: TGTGCCACCAGCAGAGATCTTGGGAGTAATGAAAAACTGTTTTTT
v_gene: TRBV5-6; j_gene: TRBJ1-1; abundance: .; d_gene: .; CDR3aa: CASSLGGHQNTEAFF; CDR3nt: TGTGCCAGCAGCTTGGGGGGACACCAGAACACTGAAGCTTTCTTT
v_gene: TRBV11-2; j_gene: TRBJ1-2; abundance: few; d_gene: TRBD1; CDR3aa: CASSSGTGIGYTF; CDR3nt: TGTGCCAGCAGCTCCGGGACAGGGATCGGCTACACCTTC
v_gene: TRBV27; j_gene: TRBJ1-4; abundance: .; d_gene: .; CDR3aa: CASSLGGFEKLFF; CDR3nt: TGTGCCAGCAGTTTGGGAGGGTTCGAAAAACTGTTTTTT
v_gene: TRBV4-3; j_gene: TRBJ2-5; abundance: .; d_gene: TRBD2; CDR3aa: CASSQDLAGIRQETQYF; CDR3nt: TGCGCCAGCAGCCAGGACCTAGCGGGTATACGCCAAGAGACCCAGTACTTC
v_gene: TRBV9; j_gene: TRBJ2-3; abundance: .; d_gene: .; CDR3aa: CASSSGTDTQYF; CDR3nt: TGTGCCAGCAGCTCCGGCACAGATACGCAGTATTTT
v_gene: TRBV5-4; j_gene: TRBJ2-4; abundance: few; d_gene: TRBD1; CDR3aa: CASSLGGSKNIQYF; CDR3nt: TGTGCCAGCAGCCTAGGGGGCAGCAAAAACATTCAGTACTTC
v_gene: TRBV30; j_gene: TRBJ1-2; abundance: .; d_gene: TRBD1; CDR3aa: CAWREGAHYGYTF; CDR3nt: TGTGCCTGGAGGGAGGGGGCCCACTATGGCTACACCTTC
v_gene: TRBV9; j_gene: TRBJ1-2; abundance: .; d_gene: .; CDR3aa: CASSGRDMVYLGYTF; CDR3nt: TGTGCCAGCAGCGGCCGGGACATGGTATATCTTGGCTACACCTTC
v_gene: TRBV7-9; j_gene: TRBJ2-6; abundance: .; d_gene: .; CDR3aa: CASSPVRRGGANVLTF; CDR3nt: TGTGCCAGCAGCCCCGTGCGGAGGGGAGGGGCCAACGTCCTGACTTTC
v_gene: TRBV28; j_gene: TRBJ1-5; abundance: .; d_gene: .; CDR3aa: CASSPLGEPQHF; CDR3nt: TGTGCCAGCAGTCCTCTCGGGGAGCCCCAGCATTTT
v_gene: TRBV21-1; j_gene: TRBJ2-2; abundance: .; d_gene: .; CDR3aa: CAGPGTGKGGELFF; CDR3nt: TGTGCCGGCCCCGGGACAGGGAAGGGCGGGGAGCTGTTTTTT